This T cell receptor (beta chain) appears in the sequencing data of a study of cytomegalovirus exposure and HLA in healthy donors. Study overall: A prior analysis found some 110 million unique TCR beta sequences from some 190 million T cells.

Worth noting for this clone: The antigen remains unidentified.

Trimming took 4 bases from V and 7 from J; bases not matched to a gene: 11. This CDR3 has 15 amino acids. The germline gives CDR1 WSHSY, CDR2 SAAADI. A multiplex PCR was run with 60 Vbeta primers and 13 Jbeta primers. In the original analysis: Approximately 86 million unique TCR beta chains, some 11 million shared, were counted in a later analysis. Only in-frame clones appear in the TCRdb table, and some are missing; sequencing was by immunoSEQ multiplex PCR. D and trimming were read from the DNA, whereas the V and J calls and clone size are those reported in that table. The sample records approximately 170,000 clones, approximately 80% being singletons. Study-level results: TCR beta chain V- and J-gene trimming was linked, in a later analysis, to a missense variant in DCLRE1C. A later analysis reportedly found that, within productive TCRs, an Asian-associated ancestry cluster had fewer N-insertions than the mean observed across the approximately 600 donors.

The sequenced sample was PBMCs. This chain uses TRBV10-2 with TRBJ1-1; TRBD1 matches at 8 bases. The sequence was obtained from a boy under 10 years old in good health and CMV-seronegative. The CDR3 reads CASSAGQGLVGEAFF. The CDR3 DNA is TGCGCCAGCAGTGCCGGACAGGGTCTGGTTGGTGAAGCTTTCTTT.